This T cell receptor (beta chain) was sequenced in a study of identical twins (dated by TCRdb to 2016 to 2017). In the study overall: To test whether fetal clonotypes persist, this study deep-sequenced TCR alpha and beta repertoires from monozygotic twins, from unrelated adults of various ages, and from cord blood. To rule out contamination, replicate twin experiments were performed at different times with different library preparation protocols.

Receptor libraries were prepared by 5' RACE. Sequencing was carried out with an Illumina HiSeq 2000. A universal primer binding site was added through template switching, and the final cDNA carried a unique molecular identifier so that TCR cDNA molecules could be counted accurately. Specific primers in the conserved constant-segment region were used to synthesize first-strand cDNA for the TCR alpha and beta chains. To control for contamination, every cDNA library was double barcoded, receiving both a SMART-Mk sample barcode and Illumina barcodes. Two successive PCR steps introduced TruSeq adapter sequences along with Illumina sample barcodes. Sequencing of the TCR alpha and beta cDNA libraries was done on the Illumina HiSeq platform using custom primers. As for the original processing: MiGEC processed the raw reads to extract unique molecular identifiers, while MiXCR was used to determine the CDR3 positions. For each individual, recombination models were inferred using an EM algorithm with the repgenHMM and IGoR tools. Shared clonotype analysis was performed with the tcR package in R, normalizing sharing by the product of cloneset sizes. Out-of-frame nonproductive sequences were analyzed to study raw recombination free of thymic and clonal selection effects. TCRdb cleaned the public reads at Q25 with fastp, built clones with MiXCR and kept in-frame beta chains. Identical CDR3 proteins give one entry, which carries the most common genes and DNA. What appears here as the V and J calls and clone size reflects TCRdb's work, not the paper's. Here the sample has around 490,000 distinct CDR3 sequences; around 15% occur a single time. The leading ten clones occupy less than 0.5% of the sample.

After removal of 7 bases from V and 0 bases from J, the junction retains 12 bases not matched to a gene. From the cysteine through the phenylalanine, the CDR3 covers 17 amino acids. Of all the DNA, just the CDR3 is kept, 51 bases in frame from base 1. To note about this clonotype: Its antigen is unknown. Nothing much larger sits one base from this clone, and base qualities are not available.

Every donor in the study was a healthy Caucasian. Three pairs of female monozygotic twins, all aged roughly 18 to 30 years, made up the twin cohort. Positive isolation kits from Invitrogen were used to isolate CD4+ and CD8+ T cell populations. What the study reported, not specific to this receptor: Fewer insertions were carried by abundant cord blood beta clonotypes, a similar but weaker trend appeared in young adult naive repertoires, and no such trend appeared in memory repertoires. Because the same donors could not be followed over many years, the conclusions relied on cross-sectional statistical analysis. Out-of-frame TCR alpha sequences shared between twins showed an excess of low generation-probability sequences compared with coincidental sharing between unrelated individuals. Invariant T cells such as MAIT and iNKT could partly confound zero-insertion analyses, although diverse VJ usage argued against such confounding for most clonotypes. The excess sharing between twins in beta out-of-frame sequences was weaker because fewer shared sequences reduced the signal-to-noise ratio. Recombination models systematically underestimated out-of-frame TCR alpha sharing in monozygotic twins but agreed with sharing between unrelated individuals.

This same sample was also part of a study on yellow fever vaccine responses in identical twins. The second paper states: According to the authors, in identical twins the way T cells responded to vaccination appeared partly convergent and partly personalized. The study precisely tracked vaccine-responding T cell clones in identical twins.

The chain was built from TRBV12-3 or TRBV12-4 and TRBJ2-1, with 7 central nucleotides matching TRBD2. The sequence was obtained from a woman between 18 and 30 years old in good health. Material: CD4+ T cells sorted from blood. CDR3 region: CASTPRPGTTSYNEQFF. In nucleotides, the sequence is TGTGCCAGCACCCCCCGACCGGGGACTACCTCCTACAATGAGCAGTTCTTC.